The present T cell receptor (beta chain) was sequenced within a study of T cell changes during pregnancy in multiple sclerosis. Profiled with immunoSEQ multiplex PCR; TCRdb holds only in-frame clones, not every one. The sample lists 100,000 to 110,000 clones, around 93% occurring once. The CDR3 spans 13 residues. Germline V gives CDR1 KGHSH, CDR2 LQKENI. The V segment lost 4 bases and the J segment 8 bases; nucleotides outside the gene matches: 4. The sample in question was peripheral blood, obtained after pregnancy. The chain couples TRBV18 to TRBJ2-3, with 9 bases identical to TRBD1. This clonotype was obtained from a female donor with multiple sclerosis, enrolled in a pregnancy study. CDR3 sequence reads: CASSQDRGGTQYF. DNA of the CDR3: TGTGCCAGCTCACAGGACAGGGGTGGTACGCAGTATTTT.